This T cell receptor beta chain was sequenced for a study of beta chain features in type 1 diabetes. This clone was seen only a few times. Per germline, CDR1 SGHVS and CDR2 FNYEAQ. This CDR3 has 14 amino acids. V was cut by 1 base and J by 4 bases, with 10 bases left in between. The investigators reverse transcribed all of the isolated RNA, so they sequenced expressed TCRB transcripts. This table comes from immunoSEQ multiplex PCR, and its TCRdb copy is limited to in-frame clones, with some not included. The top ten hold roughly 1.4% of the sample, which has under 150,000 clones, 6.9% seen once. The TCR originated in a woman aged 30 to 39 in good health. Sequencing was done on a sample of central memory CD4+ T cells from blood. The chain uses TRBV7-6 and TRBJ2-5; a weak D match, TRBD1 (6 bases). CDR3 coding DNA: TGTGCCAGCAGCTTAGGGACAGCCCGAGAGACCCAGTACTTC. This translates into CASSLGTARETQYF.